Sequencing of this T cell receptor beta chain was carried out in a study of human T cells and chemical hapten exposure. The overall study: Small pooled library volume differences mainly caused per-sample TCR yield variation.

Researchers extracted total RNA from unfractionated whole blood. The V and J ends lost 6 bases and 5 bases respectively, with 17 bases between them. Germline CDR1 LGHNT, CDR2 FRNRAP. The length of the CDR3 is 16 residues. As to this clonotype: Its matching antigen is unknown.

Study conclusions and caveats: TCRs at high frequency, those above 1 in 1000, did not change with DPC sensitization.

In the library, unique molecular identifiers were attached to individual cDNA molecules. A single record per CDR3 protein comes from TCRdb applying MiXCR to the 5' RACE reads. The table includes around 82,000 distinct CDR3 sequences, roughly 8% detected once. The rearrangement uses TRBV12-5 and TRBJ1-6; D perhaps matches TRBD1 (5 bases). This receptor was identified in a male donor in good health. CDR3 nucleotides: TGTGCTAGTGGATCCCACGGAGGACATCATAATTCACCCCTCCACTTT. This gives the protein CASGSHGGHHNSPLHF.